This TCR beta chain was identified in a study of early T cells in non-severe SARS-CoV-2 infection. The germline gives CDR1 SGHVS, CDR2 FQNEAQ. This CDR3 is built from 12 residues. V was trimmed by 5 bases and J by 2 bases, leaving 7 bases between them. TCRdb re-analysed the 5' RACE reads in MiXCR, keeping a single row per CDR3 protein. The data contain roughly 80,000 distinct CDR3 sequences, approximately 10% of them singletons. Study results and caveats: VDJdb-based matching was biased toward anti-spike CD8 responses and missed private and CD4 specificities.

This clonotype has a count of ten or more. Its cognate antigen is unknown. The V gene is TRBV7-8, the J gene TRBJ2-7; D unclear. This sample comprised whole blood, obtained at baseline. This receptor was taken from an adult who was a healthcare worker with PCR-confirmed SARS-CoV-2 infection or an uninfected control (not recorded which). The CDR3 bases are TGTGCCAGCAGCCCCGGTACCTACGAGCAGTACTTC. Translating it yields CASSPGTYEQYF.